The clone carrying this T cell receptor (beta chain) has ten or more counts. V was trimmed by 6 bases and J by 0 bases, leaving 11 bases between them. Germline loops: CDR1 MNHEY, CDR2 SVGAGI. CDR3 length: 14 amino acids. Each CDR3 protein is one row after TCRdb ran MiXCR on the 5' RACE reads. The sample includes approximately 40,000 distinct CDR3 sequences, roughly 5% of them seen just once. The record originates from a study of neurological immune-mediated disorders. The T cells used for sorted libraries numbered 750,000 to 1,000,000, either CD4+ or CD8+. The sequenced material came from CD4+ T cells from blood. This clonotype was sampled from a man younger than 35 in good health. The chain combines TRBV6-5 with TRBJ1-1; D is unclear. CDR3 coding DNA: TGTGCCAGCAGACGATTGGGGATGAACACTGAAGCTTTCTTT. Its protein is CASRRLGMNTEAFF.